This T cell receptor beta chain originates from a study of CD8+CD57+ T cells in acquired aplastic anemia. Study details: Roughly 3.2 ug was the average amount of DNA from sorted CD4+ and CD8+ cells.

The template used for profiling TCR beta VDJ and CDR3 was genomic DNA. TCRdb ran MiXCR on the reads and lists one entry per CDR3 protein. The sample shows about 260,000 distinct CDR3 sequences, roughly 82% of them seen only once. As to this clonotype: The antigen is unknown.

Notes on the study in general: Patients and controls were found to share twenty-nine CD8+ CDR3 sequences.

Germline lookup yields CDR1 SGHAT and CDR2 FQNNGV. The V and J ends lost 4 bases and 5 bases respectively, with 12 bases between them. This CDR3 has 14 amino acids. Only patients with CD8+CD57+ cell expansion on flow cytometry were chosen for sequencing. All patients had severe acquired aplastic anemia. Blood came from patients not yet given any therapy. The material sequenced was sorted CD4+, CD8+, or CD8+CD57+ T cells (not recorded which) from PBMCs. J is TRBJ1-5 and V is TRBV11-2; D remains ambiguous. The source of this sequence is a human donor with aplastic anemia. CDR3 sequence reads: CASSSTDRDQPQHF. The CDR3 DNA sequence: TGTGCCAGCAGCTCTACTGATAGGGATCAGCCCCAGCATTTT.